This entry lists 23 T cell receptor beta chains sequenced from one sample in a study of control samples from healthy donors and cancer patients. Data came from immunoSEQ multiplex PCR; TCRdb stores just in-frame clones and leaves some out. There are about 110,000 clones in the sample; more than 75% occur only once, and around 3.5% lies in the top ten. Sequencing input: PBMCs. These receptors all come from a woman aged 55-69 years with lung cancer.

The chain uses TRBV10-3 and TRBJ1-2, with TRBD1 identical over 12 bases. Germline assignment: CDR1 ENHRY and CDR2 SYGVKD. The J segment lost 7 bases and the V segment lost 4 bases, leaving 7 bases of the junction unmatched. The CDR3 is made up of 15 amino acids. CDR3 region: CAISAPGQGAGGYTF. Written as DNA, the CDR3 is TGTGCCATCAGTGCCCCGGGACAGGGGGCAGGTGGCTACACCTTC.

The V gene is TRBV19, the J gene TRBJ2-3, with D hard to call. This CDR3 is built from 15 residues. CDR1 LNHDA and CDR2 SQIVND come from the germline V gene (reference sequence). V was cut by 5 bases and J by 0 bases, with 12 bases left in between. The CDR3 region is CASSVTVSSTDTQYF. The CDR3, as DNA: TGTGCCAGTAGTGTAACAGTATCCAGCACAGATACGCAGTATTTT.

The chain employs TRBV4-2 and TRBJ2-5, with a tentative D call TRBD1 (6 bases). The V and J ends lost 0 bases and 6 bases respectively, with 17 bases between them. Germline CDR1 reads LGHNA; CDR2 reads YNFKEQ. The CDR3 has 16 residues. This chain's CDR3 is CASSQEGNRAEQTQYF. CDR3 bases: TGTGCCAGCAGCCAAGAGGGGAACAGGGCCGAGCAGACCCAGTACTTC.

The V call is TRBV14, the J call TRBJ1-5; TRBD1 matches at 9 bases. Germline CDR1 reads SGHDN; CDR2 reads FVKESK. The CDR3 loop spans 18 amino acids. V lost 4 bases, J lost 6 bases, and 16 bases stayed unmatched. The CDR3 is CASSPHPTGTGKVQPQHF. In DNA, the CDR3 is TGTGCCAGCAGCCCCCACCCTACCGGGACAGGGAAGGTTCAGCCCCAGCATTTT.

CDR3 DNA sequence: TGCGCCAGCAGCCAAGAAATACAGGGTCAGCCCCAGCATTTT. Encoded protein: CASSQEIQGQPQHF. The chain employs TRBV4-1 and TRBJ1-5; TRBD1 might be the D (6 bases). Trimming removed 0 bases from V and 6 bases from J, with 9 bases in between. Germline CDR1 and CDR2: MGHRA and YSYEKL. The CDR3 has 14 amino acids.

J is TRBJ1-4 and V is TRBV4-3; D might be TRBD1 (6 bases). From germline, CDR1 is LGHNA and CDR2 YSLEER. V shed 4 bases and J shed 14 bases, with 23 bases lying between them. The CDR3 covers 15 residues. CDR3 protein: CASSLEGRGDDSLFF. CDR3 nucleotide sequence: TGCGCCAGCAGCCTAGAGGGCAGGGGCGACGATTCTCTGTTTTTT.

The chain joins TRBV29-1 to TRBJ1-1; no firm D call. Germline CDR1 and CDR2: SQVTM and ANQGSEA. The CDR3 has 13 amino acids. Trimming removed 6 bases at V and 3 bases at J, with 14 bases between. CDR3 DNA sequence: TGCAGCGTCGGGCGGCGGGCCTACACTGAAGCTTTCTTT. Its protein is CSVGRRAYTEAFF.

The CDR3 region is CASSPGGDSGYSNQPQHF. Here the CDR3 DNA reads TGTGCCAGCAGCCCCGGCGGGGACAGTGGATATAGCAATCAGCCCCAGCATTTT. The V and J genes are TRBV5-8 and TRBJ1-5; 7 bases map to TRBD1. V shed 4 bases and J 0 bases; nucleotides not matched to a gene: 13. The germline V gene encodes CDR1 SGHTS and CDR2 YDEGEE. This CDR3 comprises 18 residues.

J is TRBJ2-7 and V is TRBV10-3; TRBD2 agrees at 7 bases. Per the germline V gene, CDR1 is ENHRY and CDR2 is SYGVKD. V trimming: 8 bases; J trimming: 1 base; junction bases outside the gene matches: 5. CDR3 size: 13 residues. DNA of the CDR3: TGTGCCATCCAGCGGGAAAATTCCTACGAGCAGTACTTC. Translation: CAIQRENSYEQYF.

The chain's CDR3 is CASNPLAKNIQYF. CDR3 nucleotide sequence: TGTGCCAGCAATCCACTAGCCAAAAACATTCAGTACTTC. This chain connects TRBV7-9 to TRBJ2-4, with no clear D. Germline V gives CDR1 SEHNR, CDR2 FQNEAQ (reference sequence). Deletions cut 7 bases from V and 0 bases from J, with 7 bases between. There are 13 residues in the CDR3.

CDR3 in amino acids: CASSLDSAETGGGYTF. CDR3 in DNA: TGTGCCAGCAGCTTAGACTCGGCAGAGACAGGGGGTGGCTACACCTTC. J is TRBJ1-2 and V is TRBV7-2; 9 bases agree with TRBD1. The CDR3 extends over 16 amino acids. Germline lookup yields CDR1 SGHTA and CDR2 FQGNSA. The V gene end was trimmed by 1 base and the J gene end by 7 bases; junction bases not matched to a gene: 10.

This clone was counted between two and nine times. This chain links TRBV3-1 (or the pseudogene TRBV3-2) with TRBJ1-1; a weak D match, TRBD1 (5 bases). V was trimmed by 4 bases and J by 3 bases, leaving 12 bases between them. CDR1 and CDR2 from the germline V gene are LGHDT and YNNKEL (reference sequence). This CDR3 has 14 residues. CDR3 sequence (DNA): TGTGCCAGCAGCCTCCAGGGTTTCGACACTGAAGCTTTCTTT. This translates into CASSLQGFDTEAFF.

This clone was counted only a few times. The chain couples TRBV7-8 to TRBJ2-7, with 16 bases lining up with TRBD2. This CDR3 comprises 18 residues. Unmatched junction bases numbered 13, after V lost 5 bases and J lost 6 bases. The germline V gene has CDR1 SGHVS and CDR2 FQNEAQ. CDR3 protein: CASSPGTSGRAFSFEQYF. In DNA, the CDR3 is TGTGCCAGCAGCCCGGGGACTAGCGGGAGGGCCTTTTCGTTCGAGCAGTACTTC.

The chain carries TRBV5-6 and TRBJ2-7, with 7 bases aligning to TRBD2. The germline V gene encodes CDR1 SGHDT and CDR2 YYEEEE. J lost 2 bases, V lost 0 bases, and 8 bases had no gene match. This CDR3 is 16 amino acids long. CDR3 DNA sequence: TGTGCCAGCAGCTTGGACGAACTAGCGCCTACCTACGAGCAGTACTTC. Its translation: CASSLDELAPTYEQYF.

The chain has TRBV5-1 and TRBJ1-4; no reliable D call. Looked up from germline, CDR1 is SGHRS and CDR2 is YFSETQ. Trimming stripped 0 bases from V and 7 bases from J, with 7 bases between. The CDR3 is made up of 13 amino acids. The CDR3 sequence: CASSLALGEKLFF. CDR3 DNA sequence: TGCGCCAGCAGCTTGGCACTAGGTGAAAAACTGTTTTTT.

This chain links TRBV9 with TRBJ2-2, with TRBD2 matching 7 bases. V lost 0 bases and J lost 4; bases outside the gene matches: 6. Per germline, CDR1 SGDLS and CDR2 YYNGEE. The CDR3 loop spans 16 amino acids. CDR3 bases: TGTGCCAGCAGCGTAGCCGAGGGAGGGAGCACCGGGGAGCTGTTTTTT. Translation gives CASSVAEGGSTGELFF.

The chain is built from TRBV28 and TRBJ1-6; D might be TRBD1 (6 bases). CDR1 MDHEN and CDR2 SYDVKM come from the germline V gene. The CDR3 spans 18 residues. V lost 7 bases and J 2 bases, leaving 21 bases between the germline ends. The CDR3 loop is CASNEDSAIRAYNSPLHF. CDR3 coding DNA: TGTGCCAGCAATGAGGACAGTGCTATTCGAGCCTATAATTCACCCCTCCACTTT. The variable domain in full, with the rest retrieved from reference TRBV28 and TRBJ1-6, is DVKVTQSSRYLVKRTGEKVFLECVQDMDHENMFWYRQDPGLGLRLIYFSYDVKMKEKGDIPEGYSVSREKKERFSLILESASTNQTSMYLCASNEDSAIRAYNSPLHFGNGTRLTVT.

The V gene is TRBV29-1, the J gene TRBJ2-1; maybe TRBD1 (7 bases). The germline V gene has CDR1 SQVTM and CDR2 ANQGSEA. Trimming took 6 bases from V and 4 from J, leaving 16 bases between them. CDR3 size: 14 residues. The CDR3 DNA sequence: TGCAGCGTCGCGGGACAGTTTGCTTACAATGAGCAGTTCTTC. This codes for CSVAGQFAYNEQFF.

The chain couples TRBV12-3 or TRBV12-4 to TRBJ2-1; D may be TRBD1 or TRBD2 (5 bases each). The CDR3 has 13 residues. The germline V and J ends were trimmed by 2 bases and 6 bases, with 8 bases remaining between them. The CDR3, as DNA: TGTGCCAGCAGTTTAAGGGACCCCAATGAGCAGTTCTTC. Encoded protein: CASSLRDPNEQFF.

The sample holds many counts of this clone. This chain uses TRBV2 with TRBJ1-4, with 8 bases fitting TRBD1. V shed 11 bases, J shed 8 bases, and the junction held 13 bases outside the gene matches. Germline assignment: CDR1 SNHLY and CDR2 FYNNEI. The CDR3 spans 14 residues. CDR3 nucleotide sequence: TGTGCCGGACGGGACAGGACCGGTTCAGAAAAACTGTTTTTT. It is translated as CAGRDRTGSEKLFF. The full variable domain, rest sourced from reference TRBV2 and TRBJ1-4, is EPEVTQTPSHQVTQMGQEVILRCVPISNHLYFYWYRQILGQKVEFLVSFYNNEISEKSEIFDDQFSVERPDGSNFTLKIRSTKLEDSAMYFCAGRDRTGSEKLFFGSGTQLSVL.

V gene TRBV3-1 (or the pseudogene TRBV3-2) combines with J gene TRBJ2-3; D may correspond to TRBD1 or TRBD2 (5 bases each). The V gene lost 1 base and the J gene lost 2 bases, with 19 bases spanning the gap. Germline lookup yields CDR1 LGHDT and CDR2 YNNKEL (reference sequence). CDR3 length: 18 residues. CDR3 in amino acids: CASSQAGTGTVITDTQYF. The CDR3 nucleotides are TGTGCCAGCAGCCAAGCTGGGACCGGGACCGTGATCACAGATACGCAGTATTTT.

V is TRBV30 and J is TRBJ1-3; D call uncertain. Trimming removed 0 bases from V and 0 bases from J, with 12 bases in between. The germline V gene has CDR1 GTSNPN and CDR2 SVGIG (reference sequence). This CDR3 has 16 amino acids. The CDR3 loop reads CAWSVNPGYSGNTIYF. The CDR3 DNA reads TGTGCCTGGAGTGTAAATCCGGGGTACTCTGGAAACACCATATATTTT.

In its sample, this clone was seen once. The chain is built from TRBV14 and TRBJ2-1; 9 bases are a match to TRBD2. Trimming at V came to 4 bases and at J to 12 bases, leaving 13 bases not matched to a gene. Per the germline V gene, CDR1 is SGHDN and CDR2 is FVKESK. The CDR3 length is 15 residues. CDR3 residues: CASSLAGATRGGQFF. The CDR3 region has the DNA TGTGCCAGCAGCCTAGCGGGAGCCACGAGGGGTGGGCAGTTCTTC.